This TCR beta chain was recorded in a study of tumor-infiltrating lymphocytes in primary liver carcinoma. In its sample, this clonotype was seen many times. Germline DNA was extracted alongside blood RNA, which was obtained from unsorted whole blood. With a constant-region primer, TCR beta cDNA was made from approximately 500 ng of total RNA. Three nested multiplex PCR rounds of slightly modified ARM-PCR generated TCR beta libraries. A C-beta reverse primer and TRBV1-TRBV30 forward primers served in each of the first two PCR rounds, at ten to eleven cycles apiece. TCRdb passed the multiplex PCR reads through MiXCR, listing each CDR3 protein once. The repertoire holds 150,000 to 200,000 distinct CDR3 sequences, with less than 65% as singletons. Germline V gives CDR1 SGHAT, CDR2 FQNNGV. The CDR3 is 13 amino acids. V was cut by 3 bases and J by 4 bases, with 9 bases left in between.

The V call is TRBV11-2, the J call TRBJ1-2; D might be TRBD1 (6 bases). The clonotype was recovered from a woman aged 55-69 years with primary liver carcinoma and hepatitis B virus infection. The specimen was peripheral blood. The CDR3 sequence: CASSFDRSYGYTF. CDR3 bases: TGTGCCAGCAGCTTTGACAGGTCCTATGGCTACACCTTC.